One sample yielded the 27 T cell receptor beta chains listed below, sequenced in a study of cytomegalovirus exposure and HLA in healthy donors. PCR primers comprised 60 Vbeta and 13 Jbeta primers. Clones were sequenced by immunoSEQ multiplex PCR, and TCRdb holds only the in-frame ones, with some missing. The sample consists of about 130,000 clones, about 85% of them appearing once. The sequencing input was PBMCs. Every receptor here comes from a boy aged 10-17 years in good health and CMV-seronegative.

V usage is TRBV7-9 and J usage is TRBJ2-1; D is ambiguous. Per germline, CDR1 SEHNR and CDR2 FQNEAQ (reference sequence). The CDR3 length is 14 residues. Trimming took 3 bases from V and 8 from J, leaving 14 bases between them. The DNA of the CDR3 is TGTGCCAGCAGCTTTGTATTAGAAAATGATGAGCAGTTCTTC. This encodes CASSFVLENDEQFF.

The chain carries TRBV7-3 and TRBJ1-1; D call uncertain. Germline CDR1 and CDR2: SGHTA and FQGTGA. This CDR3 region has 14 residues. Trimming shortened V by 2 bases and J by 0 bases, and 7 bases separated the two germline ends. The CDR3 DNA is TGTGCCAGCAGCTTAGTCCCCATGAACACTGAAGCTTTCTTT. Translating gives CASSLVPMNTEAFF.

Only a few counts were recorded for this clone. The rearrangement joins TRBV14 to TRBJ2-5; unclear D gene. The assigned J gene may be wrong: the sequence end matches TRBJ2-7 better. CDR1 SGHDN and CDR2 FVKESK come from the germline V gene. CDR3 length: 16 amino acids. Here the CDR3 DNA reads TGTGCCAGCAGCCAAGACAGGCTCCCGGCTGCTGCCGAGCAGTACTTC. Amino acid sequence: CASSQDRLPAAAEQYF.

V is TRBV28 and J is TRBJ1-1, with D perhaps matching TRBD1 (6 bases). This CDR3 comprises 15 residues. Trimming removed 5 bases from V and 0 bases from J, with 13 bases in between. The germline CDR1 and CDR2 sequences are MDHEN and SYDVKM. The CDR3 spells CASSTRTEMNTEAFF. DNA of the CDR3: TGTGCCAGCAGTACGCGGACAGAAATGAACACTGAAGCTTTCTTT.

This chain uses TRBV29-1 with TRBJ2-7; 7 bases agree with TRBD1. The CDR3 is made up of 14 amino acids. The germline gives CDR1 SQVTM, CDR2 ANQGSEA. With V trimmed by 3 bases and J by 6 bases, 11 bases remained unmatched. This chain's CDR3 is CSVEWGSGTVEQYF. CDR3 nucleotides: TGCAGCGTTGAGTGGGGGTCGGGGACAGTCGAGCAGTACTTC.

This rearrangement joins TRBV27 to TRBJ2-7; D possibly corresponds to TRBD1 (5 bases). Germline assignment: CDR1 MNHEY and CDR2 SMNVEV (reference sequence). The CDR3 runs 13 residues. V lost 5 bases to trimming and J lost 2 bases, with 10 bases between them. The CDR3 nucleotides are TGTGCCAGCAGTAGTACAGGTACCTACGAGCAGTACTTC. Its protein product is CASSSTGTYEQYF.

The gene calls are TRBV5-6 and TRBJ2-5, with TRBD1 matching 8 bases. Near its end, the DNA agrees better with TRBJ2-7, so the J call may be wrong. CDR1 is SGHDT, CDR2 YYEEEE, per germline. The CDR3 is made up of 15 amino acids. For the CDR3, the DNA is TGTGCCAGCAGCTTGGGGACAGGGACCTCCTACGAGCAGTACTTC. Translation gives CASSLGTGTSYEQYF.

This chain connects TRBV30 to TRBJ1-2; tentatively, D is TRBD1 (5 bases). Per germline, CDR1 GTSNPN and CDR2 SVGIG (reference sequence). Between the trimmed V and J ends, which lost 5 bases and 5 bases, there was a span of 15 bases. This CDR3 is 13 amino acids long. CDR3 residues: CAWGGRGWYGYTF. CDR3 sequence (DNA): TGTGCCTGGGGCGGTCGGGGGTGGTATGGCTACACCTTC.

The rearrangement uses TRBV7-9 and TRBJ2-7, with 13 bases fitting TRBD2. The V segment lost 5 bases and the J segment 4 bases; nucleotides outside the gene matches: 2. This CDR3 comprises 14 residues. Germline values: CDR1 SEHNR, CDR2 FQNEAQ (reference sequence). Here the CDR3 DNA reads TGTGCCAGCAGCACTAGCGGGAGGGGGTACGAGCAGTACTTC. The encoded protein is CASSTSGRGYEQYF.

The chain couples TRBV14 to TRBJ2-3; possible D gene TRBD2, 5 bases. Germline lookup yields CDR1 SGHDN and CDR2 FVKESK. This CDR3 region has 17 residues. V lost 1 base and J lost 7, with 21 bases in between. CDR3 in amino acids: CASSQGMSGSFRNTQYF. The CDR3 DNA reads TGTGCCAGCAGCCAAGGGATGTCGGGGTCCTTCCGAAATACGCAGTATTTT.

The chain recombines TRBV5-5 with TRBJ2-7, with D possibly matching TRBD1 (6 bases). V was pared by 0 bases and J by 4 bases, with 14 bases between. CDR3 length: 15 amino acids. Germline lookup yields CDR1 SGHKS and CDR2 YYEKEE (reference sequence). CDR3 sequence reads: CASSLAAGAVYEQYF. In DNA form, the CDR3 reads TGTGCCAGCAGCTTGGCGGCAGGGGCTGTGTACGAGCAGTACTTC.

This clone was observed once. The chain joins TRBV19 to TRBJ2-7, with 8 bases lining up with TRBD2. This CDR3 has 12 residues. Germline V CDR1 and CDR2: LNHDA, SQIVND (reference sequence). The trim removed 6 bases at V and 6 bases at J, leaving 4 bases unmatched. The CDR3 DNA reads as TGTGCCAGTAGCTTTCGGGGGGGCGAGCAGTACTTC. Translation gives CASSFRGGEQYF.

This chain connects TRBV5-1 to TRBJ2-1, with D perhaps TRBD1 (5 bases). Germline lookup yields CDR1 SGHRS and CDR2 YFSETQ. The length of the CDR3 is 14 residues. The V end was cut by 0 bases, the J end by 4 bases, with 8 bases between. CDR3 coding DNA: TGCGCCAGCAGCTTGGGGGGCGAGTACAATGAGCAGTTCTTC. It codes for CASSLGGEYNEQFF. Complete variable domain (other parts from reference TRBV5-1 and TRBJ2-1): KAGVTQTPRYLIKTRGQQVTLSCSPISGHRSVSWYQQTPGQGLQFLFEYFSETQRNKGNFPGRFSGRQFSNSRSEMNVSTLELGDSALYLCASSLGGEYNEQFFGPGTRLTVL.

The chain carries TRBV5-4 and TRBJ2-7; no clear D gene. CDR3 length equals 14 residues. Germline CDR1 is SGHNT and CDR2 is YYREEE (reference sequence). Trimming took 2 bases from V and 0 from J, leaving 9 bases between them. The CDR3 DNA is TGTGCCAGCAGCTTTACTCTAGGCTCCTACGAGCAGTACTTC. It encodes CASSFTLGSYEQYF.

The chain joins TRBV10-3 to TRBJ2-6, with a weak D call TRBD1 (5 bases). Germline V CDR1 and CDR2: ENHRY, SYGVKD. The CDR3 has 17 residues. V gave up 0 bases and J gave up 1 base, with 10 bases separating them. CDR3 sequence reads: CAISESPGISGANVLTF. The CDR3 DNA reads TGTGCCATCAGTGAGTCGCCAGGGATATCTGGGGCCAACGTCCTGACTTTC.

The chain couples TRBV5-8 to TRBJ1-1; possible D gene TRBD1, 5 bases. Per the germline V gene, CDR1 is SGHTS and CDR2 is YDEGEE. The V and J ends lost 4 bases and 3 bases respectively, with 16 bases between them. There are 15 residues in the CDR3. CDR3 sequence: CASSSSREGDTEAFF. Here the CDR3 DNA reads TGTGCCAGCAGCAGTAGCAGGGAAGGGGACACTGAAGCTTTCTTT.

The chain carries TRBV5-1 and TRBJ2-7, with TRBD1 as a possible D gene (6 bases). CDR3 size: 17 residues. Germline lookup yields CDR1 SGHRS and CDR2 YFSETQ. V shed 1 base and J shed 1 base, with 18 bases lying between them. The CDR3 bases are TGCGCCAGCAGCTTGTTATCGGACAGCCGGGCGTCCTACGAGCAGTACTTC. Translation: CASSLLSDSRASYEQYF.

The CDR3 is CASSVGTGRNEQFF. The CDR3 DNA sequence: TGTGCCAGCAGCGTAGGGACAGGGCGCAATGAGCAGTTCTTC. V is TRBV11-3 and J is TRBJ2-1; 9 bases map to TRBD1. The CDR3 is 14 residues long. Germline CDR1 is SGHNT and CDR2 is YENEEA. The ends lost 5 bases at V and 6 bases at J; junction bases unmatched: 5.

The chain carries TRBV28 and TRBJ2-6, with TRBD1 as a possible D gene (6 bases). Germline V gene data show CDR1 as MDHEN and CDR2 as SYDVKM. This CDR3 is 15 amino acids long. V was cut by 6 bases and J by 0 bases, with 9 bases left in between. CDR3 in DNA: TGTGCCAGCAGAAAACAGGGCTCTGGGGCCAACGTCCTGACTTTC. Encoded protein: CASRKQGSGANVLTF.

The chain couples TRBV4-1 to TRBJ1-2; D is unclear. The germline CDR1 and CDR2 sequences are MGHRA and YSYEKL. V was cut by 4 bases and J by 8 bases, with 20 bases left in between. The CDR3 totals 15 residues. CDR3 sequence reads: CASSPPSGGLGGYTF. Written as DNA, the CDR3 is TGCGCCAGCAGCCCCCCTTCAGGAGGCCTGGGGGGCTACACCTTC.

The V gene is TRBV15, the J gene TRBJ1-2, with D perhaps TRBD1 (6 bases). V lost 4 bases to trimming and J lost 3 bases, with 9 bases between them. CDR3 size: 13 residues. Germline V gene data show CDR1 as LNHNV and CDR2 as YYDKDF (reference sequence). The chain's CDR3 is CATSTGQHYGYTF. DNA of the CDR3: TGTGCCACCAGCACAGGACAGCACTATGGCTACACCTTC.

This rearrangement joins TRBV7-8 to TRBJ1-2, with 7 positions matching TRBD1. Looked up from germline, CDR1 is SGHVS and CDR2 is FQNEAQ. J was trimmed by 4 bases and V by 5 bases; bases with no gene match: 10. CDR3 length: 15 amino acids. The CDR3 DNA reads TGTGCCAGCAGCCCCGACAGGGCTCGCGGCTATGGCTACACCTTC. It encodes CASSPDRARGYGYTF.

J is TRBJ1-1 and V is TRBV6-5; tentative D call: TRBD1 (5 bases). Trimming pared 8 bases from V and 4 bases from J, leaving 14 bases between. The CDR3 consists of 13 residues. CDR1 is MNHEY and CDR2 is SVGAGI in the germline V gene. CDR3 sequence (DNA): TGTGCCAGCGGGGGGGGGTATCGCACTGAAGCTTTCTTT. Protein: CASGGGYRTEAFF.

The chain links TRBV5-1 to TRBJ1-1; D gene ambiguous. V was pared by 0 bases and J by 4 bases, with 10 bases between. Germline CDR1 and CDR2: SGHRS and YFSETQ. This CDR3 has 14 amino acids. The CDR3 nucleotides are TGCGCCAGCAGCTTGGATGGAGGCACCACTGAAGCTTTCTTT. Its protein product is CASSLDGGTTEAFF. Combining the CDR3 with reference TRBV5-1 and TRBJ1-1 gives the whole variable domain KAGVTQTPRYLIKTRGQQVTLSCSPISGHRSVSWYQQTPGQGLQFLFEYFSETQRNKGNFPGRFSGRQFSNSRSEMNVSTLELGDSALYLCASSLDGGTTEAFFGQGTRLTVV.

This rearrangement joins TRBV29-1 to TRBJ2-3; 13 bases fit TRBD2. V lost 7 bases, J lost 5 bases, and 6 bases stayed unmatched. The CDR3 loop spans 14 amino acids. Germline CDR1 reads SQVTM; CDR2 reads ANQGSEA. The CDR3 nucleotides are TGCAGCGCTGGGACTAGCGGGGTTCAAGATACGCAGTATTTT. Residues: CSAGTSGVQDTQYF.

This rearrangement joins TRBV18 to TRBJ1-1; TRBD1 is a possible D gene (6 bases). V lost 3 bases and J lost 2, with 7 bases in between. Germline lookup yields CDR1 KGHSH and CDR2 LQKENI. The CDR3 is 13 residues long. CDR3 in amino acids: CASSPGQNTEAFF. CDR3 DNA: TGTGCCAGCTCACCGGGACAAAACACTGAAGCTTTCTTT.

The genes are TRBV2 and TRBJ1-3, with a tentative D call TRBD1 (6 bases). The CDR3 covers 14 residues. The germline V and J ends were trimmed by 6 bases and 0 bases, with 9 bases remaining between them. Germline CDR1 and CDR2: SNHLY and FYNNEI. The CDR3 sequence: CASRDRSSGNTIYF. CDR3 nucleotides: TGTGCCAGCAGGGACAGAAGCTCTGGAAACACCATATATTTT.